Listed below are T cell receptor beta chains from one sample, sequenced in a study of molecular identifiers for immune sequencing clone quantification. Each CDR3 protein gets one entry after TCRdb re-called the PCR reads with MiXCR. Of roughly 630,000 distinct CDR3 sequences in the sample, 25% were seen once. Sequencing input: naive CD8+ T cells from blood, with Jurkat cell RNA spiked in. These receptors came from a human donor in good health. Some libraries in this study had Jurkat cell RNA spiked in. The CDR3 runs from the conserved cysteine through the conserved F or W. D genes are given only for firm matches. Some rows have no size entry. The others give once, few or many, or a class for an expanded clone.

abundance	d_gene	v_gene	j_gene	CDR3nt	CDR3aa
many	NA	TRBV12-3/TRBV12-4	TRBJ2-3	TGTGCCAGCAGGGCGAGTGGGGATACGCAGTATTTT	CASRASGDTQYF
many	NA	TRBV12-3/TRBV12-4	TRBJ1-4	TGTGCCAGCAGTACATTCATTTGGAACCCTAATGAAAAACTGTTTTTT	CASSTFIWNPNEKLFF
few	NA	TRBV9	TRBJ2-7	NA	CASSVASGNLYF
few	TRBD1	TRBV28	TRBJ2-7	TGTGCCAGCAGCACTGGGACAGGGGGCTGGGACGAGCAGTACTTC	CASSTGTGGWDEQYF
NA	TRBD1	TRBV12-3/TRBV12-4	TRBJ2-2	TGTGCCAGCAGTTCGGACAGGTCGAACACCGGGGAGCTGTTTTTT	CASSSDRSNTGELFF
many	NA	TRBV7-9	TRBJ1-1	TGTGCCAGCAGCTTTCCTCTCCAGGGGTTGAACACTGAAGCTTTCTTT	CASSFPLQGLNTEAFF
few	NA	TRBV27	TRBJ1-3	TGTGCCAGCAGTGAGGCTTCTGGAAACACCATATATTTT	CASSEASGNTIYF
NA	TRBD2	TRBV14	TRBJ2-1	TGTGCCAGCAGCTCCGTTTTTAGCGGGAGGGCCGGGGAGCAGTTCTTC	CASSSVFSGRAGEQFF
NA	NA	TRBV19	TRBJ1-1	TGTGCCAGTAGTTCGACGGTATTCCTTGAAGCTTTCTTT	CASSSTVFLEAFF
few	NA	TRBV25-1	TRBJ1-1	TGTGCCAGCATAGGCGGAAGGGAACTGAACACTGAAGCTTTCTTT	CASIGGRELNTEAFF
few	TRBD1	TRBV14	TRBJ2-2	TGTGCCAGCAGCCAAGATCTTTCGACAGGGGGCTCCGGGGAGCTGTTTTTT	CASSQDLSTGGSGELFF
NA	TRBD1	TRBV12-3/TRBV12-4	TRBJ2-1	TGTGCCAGCAGTCGGACAGGGTTCTTAGATGAGCAGTTCTTC	CASSRTGFLDEQFF
NA	NA	TRBV9	TRBJ2-1	TGTGCCAGCACCACCGAGGGACTGGCATACAATGAGCAGTTCTTC	CASTTEGLAYNEQFF
NA	NA	TRBV5-1	TRBJ1-1	TGCGCCAGCAGCTTGGCCGTGGGGCTAATGAACACTGAAGCTTTCTTT	CASSLAVGLMNTEAFF
many	NA	TRBV6-5	TRBJ1-1	TGTGCCAGCAGTTACGATCTTATAGACACAGCCGGGATCACAAACACTGAAGCTTTCTTT	CASSYDLIDTAGITNTEAFF
many	TRBD2	TRBV30	TRBJ2-7	TGTGCCTGGAGCCACATAGCGGGAGGGACCTACGAGCAGTACTTC	CAWSHIAGGTYEQYF
few	NA	TRBV7-9	TRBJ2-3	TGTGCCAGCGGCCAGACACCCTCGGAAGATACGCAGTATTTT	CASGQTPSEDTQYF
NA	NA	TRBV4-1	TRBJ1-1	TGCGCCAGCAGCCCACCTTCCCAGGGCATGGGGGAAGCTTTCTTT	CASSPPSQGMGEAFF
many	TRBD2	TRBV20-1	TRBJ2-7	TGCAGTGCTAGAGAACTAGCGGGATGGGAGCAGTACTTC	CSARELAGWEQYF
many	NA	TRBV19	TRBJ1-1	TGTGCCAGTAGTATTTCGGGACGCTCAAACACTGAAGCTTTCTTT	CASSISGRSNTEAFF
many	NA	TRBV19	TRBJ1-1	TGTGCCAGTAGTTACTATGACGGGGCGACTGAAGCTTTCTTT	CASSYYDGATEAFF
many	NA	TRBV4-3	TRBJ2-7	TGCGCCAGCAGCCAAGACGGGCTCTACGAGCAGTACTTC	CASSQDGLYEQYF
NA	NA	TRBV5-1	TRBJ1-1	TGCGCCAGCAGCCCCCGGGTGGATACTGAAGCTTTCTTT	CASSPRVDTEAFF
NA	NA	TRBV7-9	TRBJ2-1	TGTGCCAGCAGCTCTCCCCACTGGACCTCTAATGAGCAGTTCTTC	CASSSPHWTSNEQFF
many	NA	TRBV19	TRBJ2-7	TGTGCCAGTAGTATATTCCCGGACACCTACGAGCAGTACTTC	CASSIFPDTYEQYF
few	TRBD1	TRBV28	TRBJ2-7	TGTGCCAGCAGACCGAACCGGGACAGTCCCTACGAGCAGTACTTC	CASRPNRDSPYEQYF
NA	TRBD1	TRBV28	TRBJ2-7	TGTGCCAGCACCATCGACAGGGGGATCGACGAGCAGTACTTC	CASTIDRGIDEQYF
few	NA	TRBV6-2/TRBV6-3	TRBJ2-1	TGTGCCAGCAAGTGGACGTCCGACTACAATGAGCAGTTCTTC	CASKWTSDYNEQFF
NA	NA	TRBV29-1	TRBJ2-5	TGCAGCGTTGACTCGACAGTGTGCGAGGAGACCCAGTACTTC	CSVDSTVCEETQYF
few	NA	TRBV4-1	TRBJ2-7	TGCGCCAGCAGCCAAGGGGTTGGGTCCTACGAGCAGTACTTC	CASSQGVGSYEQYF